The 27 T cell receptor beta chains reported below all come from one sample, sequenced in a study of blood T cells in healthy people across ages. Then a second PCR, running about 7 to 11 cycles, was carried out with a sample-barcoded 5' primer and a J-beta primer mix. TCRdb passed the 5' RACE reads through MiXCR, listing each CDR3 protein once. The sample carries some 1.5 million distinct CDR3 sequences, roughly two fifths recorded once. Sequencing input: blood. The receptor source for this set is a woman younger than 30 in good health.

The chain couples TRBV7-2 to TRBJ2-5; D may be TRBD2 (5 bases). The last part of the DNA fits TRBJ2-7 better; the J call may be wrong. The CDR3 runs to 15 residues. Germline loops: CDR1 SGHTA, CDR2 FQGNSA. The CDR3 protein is CASSLGASLATEQYF. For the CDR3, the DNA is TGTGCCAGCAGCTTAGGGGCATCGTTAGCGACCGAGCAGTACTTC.

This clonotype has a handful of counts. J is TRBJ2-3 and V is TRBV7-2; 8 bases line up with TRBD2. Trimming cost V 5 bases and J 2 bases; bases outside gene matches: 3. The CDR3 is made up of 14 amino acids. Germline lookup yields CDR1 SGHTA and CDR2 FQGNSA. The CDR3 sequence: CASSNSGTTDTQYF. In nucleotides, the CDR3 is TGTGCCAGCAGCAATAGCGGGACCACAGATACGCAGTATTTT.

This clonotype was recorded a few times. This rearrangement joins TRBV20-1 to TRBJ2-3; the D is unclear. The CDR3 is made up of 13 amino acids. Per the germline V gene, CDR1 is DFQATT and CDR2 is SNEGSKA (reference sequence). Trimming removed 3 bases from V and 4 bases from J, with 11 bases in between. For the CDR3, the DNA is TGCAGTGCTAGGGTCGATCGTGCAGATACGCAGTATTTT. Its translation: CSARVDRADTQYF.

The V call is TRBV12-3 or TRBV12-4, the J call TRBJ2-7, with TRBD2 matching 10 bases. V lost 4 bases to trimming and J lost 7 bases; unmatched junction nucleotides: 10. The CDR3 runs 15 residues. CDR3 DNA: TGTGCCAGCAGTTCTAGCGGGGGACTTTACAATGAGCAGTACTTC. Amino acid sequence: CASSSSGGLYNEQYF.

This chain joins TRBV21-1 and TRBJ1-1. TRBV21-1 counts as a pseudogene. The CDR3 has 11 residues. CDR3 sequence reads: CASQDNTEAFF. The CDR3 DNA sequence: TGTGCCAGCCAGGACAACACTGAAGCTTTCTTT.

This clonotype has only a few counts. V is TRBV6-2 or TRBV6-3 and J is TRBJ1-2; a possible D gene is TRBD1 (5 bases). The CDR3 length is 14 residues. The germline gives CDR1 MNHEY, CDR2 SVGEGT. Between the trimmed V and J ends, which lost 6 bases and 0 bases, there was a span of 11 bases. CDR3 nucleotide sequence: TGTGCCAGCAGCCCGGGACGGTCTAACTATGGCTACACCTTC. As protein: CASSPGRSNYGYTF.

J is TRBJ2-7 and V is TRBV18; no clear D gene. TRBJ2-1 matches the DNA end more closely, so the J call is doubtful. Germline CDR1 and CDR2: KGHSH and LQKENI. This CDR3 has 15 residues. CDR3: CASSPTAAGSYEQFF. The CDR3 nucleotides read TGTGCCAGCTCACCTACAGCAGCCGGCTCCTACGAGCAGTTCTTC.

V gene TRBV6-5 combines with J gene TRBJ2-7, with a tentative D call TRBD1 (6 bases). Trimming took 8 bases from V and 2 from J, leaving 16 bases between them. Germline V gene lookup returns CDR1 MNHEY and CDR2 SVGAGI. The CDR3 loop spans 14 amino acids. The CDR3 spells CASVGTPNPYEQYF. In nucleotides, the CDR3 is TGTGCCAGCGTAGGGACACCGAATCCCTACGAGCAGTACTTC.

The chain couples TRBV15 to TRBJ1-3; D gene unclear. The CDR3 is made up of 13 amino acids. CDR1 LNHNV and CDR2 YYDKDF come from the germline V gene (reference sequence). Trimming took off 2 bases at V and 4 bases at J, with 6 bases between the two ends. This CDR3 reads CATSRLSGNTIYF. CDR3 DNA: TGTGCCACCAGCAGACTCTCGGGAAACACCATATATTTT.

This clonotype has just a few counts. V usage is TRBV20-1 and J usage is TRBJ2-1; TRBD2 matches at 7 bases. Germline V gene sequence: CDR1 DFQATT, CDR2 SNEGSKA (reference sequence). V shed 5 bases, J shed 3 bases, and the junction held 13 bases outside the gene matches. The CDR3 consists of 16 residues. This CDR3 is CSADRLAGENYNEQFF. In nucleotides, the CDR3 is TGCAGTGCTGATCGACTCGCGGGGGAGAACTACAATGAGCAGTTCTTC.

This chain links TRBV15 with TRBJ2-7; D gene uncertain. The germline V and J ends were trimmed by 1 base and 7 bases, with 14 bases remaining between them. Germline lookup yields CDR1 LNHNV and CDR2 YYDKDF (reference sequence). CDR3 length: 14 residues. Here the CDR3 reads CATSRGNTHNEQYF. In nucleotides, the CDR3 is TGTGCCACCAGCAGAGGTAACACCCACAATGAGCAGTACTTC. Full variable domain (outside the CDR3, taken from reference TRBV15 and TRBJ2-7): DAMVIQNPRYQVTQFGKPVTLSCSQTLNHNVMYWYQQKSSQAPKLLFHYYDKDFNNEADTPDNFQSRRPNTSFCFLDIRSPGLGDTAMYLCATSRGNTHNEQYFGPGTRLTVT.

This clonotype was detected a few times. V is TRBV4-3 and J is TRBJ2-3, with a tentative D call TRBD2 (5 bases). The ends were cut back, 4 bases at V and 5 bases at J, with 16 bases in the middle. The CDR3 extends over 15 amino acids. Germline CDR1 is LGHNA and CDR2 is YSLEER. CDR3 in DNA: TGCGCCAGCAGCCTCGATGGGAGCGCTGGAGATACGCAGTATTTT. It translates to CASSLDGSAGDTQYF.

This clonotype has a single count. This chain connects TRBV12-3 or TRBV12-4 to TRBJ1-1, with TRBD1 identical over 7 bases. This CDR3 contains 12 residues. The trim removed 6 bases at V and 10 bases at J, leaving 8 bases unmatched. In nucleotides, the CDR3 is TGTGCCAGCAGCTACAACAGGGGTCCAGCTTTCTTT. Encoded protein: CASSYNRGPAFF.

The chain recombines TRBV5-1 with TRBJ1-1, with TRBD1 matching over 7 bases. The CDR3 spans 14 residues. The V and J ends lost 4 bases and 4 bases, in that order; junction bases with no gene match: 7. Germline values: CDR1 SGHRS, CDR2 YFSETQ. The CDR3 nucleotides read TGCGCCAGCAGCGTAACAACAGGGGTCACTGAAGCTTTCTTT. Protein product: CASSVTTGVTEAFF.

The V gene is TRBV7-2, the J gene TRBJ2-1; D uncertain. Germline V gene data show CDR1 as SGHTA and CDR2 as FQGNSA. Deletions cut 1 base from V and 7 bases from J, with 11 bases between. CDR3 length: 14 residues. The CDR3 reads CASSLGTGWNEQFF. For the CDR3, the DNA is TGTGCCAGCAGCTTAGGTACGGGCTGGAATGAGCAGTTCTTC.

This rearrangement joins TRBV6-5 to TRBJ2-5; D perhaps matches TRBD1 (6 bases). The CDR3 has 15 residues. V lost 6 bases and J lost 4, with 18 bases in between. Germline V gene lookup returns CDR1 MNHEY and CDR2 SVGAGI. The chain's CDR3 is CASRTDSSRAETQYF. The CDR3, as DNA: TGTGCCAGCAGAACGGACAGCTCAAGGGCAGAGACCCAGTACTTC.

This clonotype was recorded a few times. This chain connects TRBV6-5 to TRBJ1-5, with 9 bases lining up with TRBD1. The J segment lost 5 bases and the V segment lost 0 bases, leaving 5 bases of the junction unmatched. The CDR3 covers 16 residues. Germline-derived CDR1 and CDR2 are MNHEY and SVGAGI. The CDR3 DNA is TGTGCCAGCAGTTACTCCGGGACAGGGAGGGATCAGCCCCAGCATTTT. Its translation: CASSYSGTGRDQPQHF.

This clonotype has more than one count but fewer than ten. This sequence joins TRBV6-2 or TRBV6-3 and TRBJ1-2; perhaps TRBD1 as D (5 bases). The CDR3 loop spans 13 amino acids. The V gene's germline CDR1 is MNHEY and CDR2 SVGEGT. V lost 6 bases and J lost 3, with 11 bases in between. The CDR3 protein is CASSPTDYYGYTF. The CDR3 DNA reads TGTGCCAGCAGCCCGACAGACTACTATGGCTACACCTTC.

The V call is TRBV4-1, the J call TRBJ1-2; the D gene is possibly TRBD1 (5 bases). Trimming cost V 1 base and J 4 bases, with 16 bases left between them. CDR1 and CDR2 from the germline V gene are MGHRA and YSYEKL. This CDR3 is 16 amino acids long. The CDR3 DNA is TGCGCCAGCAGCCAAGTATTCGGGGACGCCAGCTATGGCTACACCTTC. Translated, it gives CASSQVFGDASYGYTF.

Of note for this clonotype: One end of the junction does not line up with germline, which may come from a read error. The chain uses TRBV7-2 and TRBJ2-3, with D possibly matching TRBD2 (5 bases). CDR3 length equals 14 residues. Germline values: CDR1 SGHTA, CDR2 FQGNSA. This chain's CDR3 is CASAPGLVTDAQYF. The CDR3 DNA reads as TGTGCCAGCGCCCCCGGACTGGTCACAGATGCGCAGTATTTT.

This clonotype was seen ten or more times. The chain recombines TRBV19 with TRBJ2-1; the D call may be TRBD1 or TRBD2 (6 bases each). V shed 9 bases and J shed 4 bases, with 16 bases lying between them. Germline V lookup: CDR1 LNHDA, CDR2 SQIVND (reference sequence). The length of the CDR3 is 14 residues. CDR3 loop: CASSVGGLYNEQFF. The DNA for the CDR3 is TGTGCCAGCAGCGTCGGGGGCCTATACAATGAGCAGTTCTTC.

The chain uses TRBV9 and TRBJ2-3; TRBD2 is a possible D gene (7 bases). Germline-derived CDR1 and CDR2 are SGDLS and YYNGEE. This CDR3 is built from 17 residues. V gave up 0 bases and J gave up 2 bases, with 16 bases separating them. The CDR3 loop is CASSVGLGGGSTDTQYF. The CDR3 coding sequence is TGTGCCAGCAGCGTAGGGCTAGGGGGGGGGTCCACAGATACGCAGTATTTT.

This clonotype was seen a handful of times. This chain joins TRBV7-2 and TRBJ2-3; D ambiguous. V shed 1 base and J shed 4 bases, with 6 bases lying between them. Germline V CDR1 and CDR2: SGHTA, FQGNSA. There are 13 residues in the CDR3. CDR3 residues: CASSLVWADTQYF. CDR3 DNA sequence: TGTGCCAGCAGCTTAGTCTGGGCAGATACGCAGTATTTT.

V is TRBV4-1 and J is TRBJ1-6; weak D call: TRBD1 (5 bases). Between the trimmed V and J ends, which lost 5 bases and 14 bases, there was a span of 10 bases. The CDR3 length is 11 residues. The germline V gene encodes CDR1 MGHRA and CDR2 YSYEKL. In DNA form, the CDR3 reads TGCGCCAGCAGCTCAGGGCCAGCCCTCCACTTT. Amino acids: CASSSGPALHF.

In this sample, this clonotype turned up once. CDR3 DNA sequence: TGTGCCAGCACCAATTTGGCCCAAGTGAACACTGAAGCTTTCTTT. It encodes CASTNLAQVNTEAFF. This chain joins TRBV27 and TRBJ1-1; no firm D call. The CDR3 runs to 15 residues. Germline CDR1 and CDR2: MNHEY and SMNVEV (reference sequence). V was pared by 7 bases and J by 0 bases, with 15 bases between.

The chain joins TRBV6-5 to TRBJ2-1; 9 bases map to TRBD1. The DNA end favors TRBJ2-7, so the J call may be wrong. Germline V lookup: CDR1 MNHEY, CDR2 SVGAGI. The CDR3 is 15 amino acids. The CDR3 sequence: CASRSTGGVYNEQYF. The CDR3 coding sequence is TGTGCCAGCAGAAGCACAGGGGGCGTATACAATGAGCAGTACTTC.

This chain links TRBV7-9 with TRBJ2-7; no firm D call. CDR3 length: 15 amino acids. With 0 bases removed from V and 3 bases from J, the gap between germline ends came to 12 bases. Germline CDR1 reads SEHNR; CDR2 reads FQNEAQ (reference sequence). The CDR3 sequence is CASSLAAVRNYEQYF. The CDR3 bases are TGTGCCAGCAGCTTAGCTGCCGTACGGAACTACGAGCAGTACTTC.